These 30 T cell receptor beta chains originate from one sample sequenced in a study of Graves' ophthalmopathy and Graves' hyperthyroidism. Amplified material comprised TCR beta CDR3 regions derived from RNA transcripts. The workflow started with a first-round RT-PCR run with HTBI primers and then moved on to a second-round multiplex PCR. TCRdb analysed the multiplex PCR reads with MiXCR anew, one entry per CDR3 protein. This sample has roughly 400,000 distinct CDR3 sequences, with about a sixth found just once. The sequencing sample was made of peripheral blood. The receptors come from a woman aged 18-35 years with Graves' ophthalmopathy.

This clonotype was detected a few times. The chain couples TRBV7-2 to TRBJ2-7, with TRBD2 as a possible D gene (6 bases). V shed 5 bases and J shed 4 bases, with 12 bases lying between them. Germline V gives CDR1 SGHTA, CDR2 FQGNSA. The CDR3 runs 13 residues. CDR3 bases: TGTGCCAGCAGCCGGGAGCAGATTTACGAGCAGTACTTC. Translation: CASSREQIYEQYF.

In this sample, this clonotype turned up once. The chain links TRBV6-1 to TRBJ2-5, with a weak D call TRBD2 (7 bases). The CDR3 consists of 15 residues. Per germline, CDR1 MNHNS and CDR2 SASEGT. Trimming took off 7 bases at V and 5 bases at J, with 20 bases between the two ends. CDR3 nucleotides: TGTGCCAGCAAAAGGGGGGGGAGGGCCGAGGAGACCCAGTACTTC. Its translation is CASKRGGRAEETQYF.

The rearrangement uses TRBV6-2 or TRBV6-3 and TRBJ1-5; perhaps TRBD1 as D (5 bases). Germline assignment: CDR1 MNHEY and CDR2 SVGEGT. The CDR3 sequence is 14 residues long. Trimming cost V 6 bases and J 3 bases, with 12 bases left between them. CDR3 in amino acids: CASSPGTTNQPQHF. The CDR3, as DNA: TGTGCCAGCAGCCCCGGGACCACCAATCAGCCCCAGCATTTT.

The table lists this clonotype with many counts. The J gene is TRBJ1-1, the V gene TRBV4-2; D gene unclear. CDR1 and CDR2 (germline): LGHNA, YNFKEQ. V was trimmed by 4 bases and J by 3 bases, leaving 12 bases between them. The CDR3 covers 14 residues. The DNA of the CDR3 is TGTGCCAGCAGCCGAGACTATTGGGACACTGAAGCTTTCTTT. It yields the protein CASSRDYWDTEAFF.

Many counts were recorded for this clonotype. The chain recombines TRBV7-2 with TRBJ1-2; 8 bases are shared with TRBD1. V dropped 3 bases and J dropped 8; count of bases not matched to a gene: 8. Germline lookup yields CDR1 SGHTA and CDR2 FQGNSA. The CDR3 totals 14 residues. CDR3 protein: CASSFPGQGQGYTF. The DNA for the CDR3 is TGTGCCAGCAGCTTCCCCGGACAGGGTCAAGGCTACACCTTC. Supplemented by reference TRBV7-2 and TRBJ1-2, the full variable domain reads GAGVSQSPSNKVTEKGKDVELRCDPISGHTALYWYRQSLGQGLEFLIYFQGNSAPDKSGLPSDRFSAERTGGSVSTLTIQRTQQEDSAVYLCASSFPGQGQGYTFGSGTRLTVV.

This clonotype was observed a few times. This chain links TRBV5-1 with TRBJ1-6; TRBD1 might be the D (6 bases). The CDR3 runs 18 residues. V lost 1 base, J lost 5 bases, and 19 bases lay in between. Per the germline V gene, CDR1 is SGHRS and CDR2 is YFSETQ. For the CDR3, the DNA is TGCGCCAGCAGCTTGCGGGGGCGAACTGCGGCTCATAATTCACCCCTCCACTTT. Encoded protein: CASSLRGRTAAHNSPLHF.

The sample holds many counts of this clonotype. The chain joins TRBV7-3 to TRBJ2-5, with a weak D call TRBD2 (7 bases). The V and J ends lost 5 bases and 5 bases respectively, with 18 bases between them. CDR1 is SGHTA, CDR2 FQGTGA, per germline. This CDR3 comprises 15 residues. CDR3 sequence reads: CASSLGGGNGETQYF. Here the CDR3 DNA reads TGTGCCAGCAGCCTAGGGGGGGGCAATGGGGAGACCCAGTACTTC. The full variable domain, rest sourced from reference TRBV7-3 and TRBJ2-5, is GAGVSQTPSNKVTEKGKYVELRCDPISGHTALYWYRQSLGQGPEFLIYFQGTGAADDSGLPNDRFFAVRPEGSVSTLKIQRTERGDSAVYLCASSLGGGNGETQYFGPGTRLLVL.

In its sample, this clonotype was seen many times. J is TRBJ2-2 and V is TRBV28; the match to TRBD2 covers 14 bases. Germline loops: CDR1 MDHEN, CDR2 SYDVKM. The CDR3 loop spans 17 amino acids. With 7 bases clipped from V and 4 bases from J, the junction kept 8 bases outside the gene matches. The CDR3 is CASTPAGLAGATGELFF. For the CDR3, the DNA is TGTGCCAGCACCCCGGCGGGACTAGCGGGGGCCACCGGGGAGCTGTTTTTT.

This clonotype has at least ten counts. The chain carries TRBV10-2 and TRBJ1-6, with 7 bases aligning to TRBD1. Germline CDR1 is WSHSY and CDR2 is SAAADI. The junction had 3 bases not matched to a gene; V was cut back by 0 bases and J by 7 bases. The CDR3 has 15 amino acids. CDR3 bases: TGCGCCAGCAGTGAGTCGACAGGGTGGAATTCACCCCTCCACTTT. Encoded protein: CASSESTGWNSPLHF.

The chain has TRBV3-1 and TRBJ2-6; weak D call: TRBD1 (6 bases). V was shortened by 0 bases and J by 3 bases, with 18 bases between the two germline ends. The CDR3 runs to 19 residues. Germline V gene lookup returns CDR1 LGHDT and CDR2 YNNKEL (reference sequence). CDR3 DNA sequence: TGTGCCAGCAGCCAAGATCTTCCAGGGGCCGGTGATGGGGCCAACGTCCTGACTTTC. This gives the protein CASSQDLPGAGDGANVLTF.

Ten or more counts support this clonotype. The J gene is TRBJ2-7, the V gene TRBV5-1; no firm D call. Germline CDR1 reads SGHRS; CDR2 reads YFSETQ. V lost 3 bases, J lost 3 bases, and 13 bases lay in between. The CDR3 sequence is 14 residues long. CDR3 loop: CASSWTQLDYEQYF. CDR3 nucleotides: TGCGCCAGCAGCTGGACCCAACTGGACTACGAGCAGTACTTC.

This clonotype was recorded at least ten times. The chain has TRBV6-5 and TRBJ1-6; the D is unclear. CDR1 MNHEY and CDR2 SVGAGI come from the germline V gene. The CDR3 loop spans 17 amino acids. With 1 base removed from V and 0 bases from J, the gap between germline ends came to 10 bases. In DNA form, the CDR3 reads TGTGCCAGCAGTTACTTGCAAACACTCTCCTATAATTCACCCCTCCACTTT. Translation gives CASSYLQTLSYNSPLHF.

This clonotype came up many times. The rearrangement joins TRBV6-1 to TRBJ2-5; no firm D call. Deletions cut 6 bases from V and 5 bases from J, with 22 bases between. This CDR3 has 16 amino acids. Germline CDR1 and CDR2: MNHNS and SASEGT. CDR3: CASRTVQSSVRETQYF. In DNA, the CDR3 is TGTGCCAGCAGGACGGTCCAATCGAGTGTGCGGGAGACCCAGTACTTC.

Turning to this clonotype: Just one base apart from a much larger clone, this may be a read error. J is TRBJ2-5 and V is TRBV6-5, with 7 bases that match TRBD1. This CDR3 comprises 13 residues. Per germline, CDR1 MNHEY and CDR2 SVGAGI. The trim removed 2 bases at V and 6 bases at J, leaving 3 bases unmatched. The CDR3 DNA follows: TGTGCCAGCAGTTACGACAGGGAGCAGACCCAGTACTTC. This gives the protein CASSYDREQTQYF.

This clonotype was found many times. This chain's CDR3 is CASSVTGSTGPQHF. In DNA form, the CDR3 reads TGTGCCAGCAGTGTAACAGGGTCCACCGGGCCCCAGCATTTT. This chain links TRBV9 with TRBJ1-5, with TRBD1 as a possible D gene (6 bases). This CDR3 contains 14 residues. CDR1 and CDR2 (germline): SGDLS, YYNGEE. Trimming removed 5 bases at V and 9 bases at J, with 18 bases between.

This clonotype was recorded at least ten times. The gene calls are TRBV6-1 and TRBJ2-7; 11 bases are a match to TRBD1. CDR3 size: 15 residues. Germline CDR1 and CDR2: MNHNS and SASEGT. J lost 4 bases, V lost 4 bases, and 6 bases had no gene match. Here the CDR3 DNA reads TGTGCCAGCAGTGCCGGGGACAGGGGGTTTTACGAGCAGTACTTC. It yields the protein CASSAGDRGFYEQYF.

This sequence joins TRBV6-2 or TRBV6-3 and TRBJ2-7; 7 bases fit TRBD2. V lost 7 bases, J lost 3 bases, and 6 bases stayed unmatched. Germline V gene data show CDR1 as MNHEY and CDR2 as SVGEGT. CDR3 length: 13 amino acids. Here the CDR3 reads CASTGRGDYEQYF. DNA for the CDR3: TGTGCCAGCACGGGGAGGGGAGACTACGAGCAGTACTTC.

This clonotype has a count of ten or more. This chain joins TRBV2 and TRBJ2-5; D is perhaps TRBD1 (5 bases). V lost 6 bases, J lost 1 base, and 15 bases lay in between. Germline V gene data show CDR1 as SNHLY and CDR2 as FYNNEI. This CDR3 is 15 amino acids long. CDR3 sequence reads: CASREPRVTQETQYF. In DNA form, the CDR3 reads TGTGCCAGCAGAGAACCCAGGGTTACCCAAGAGACCCAGTACTTC.

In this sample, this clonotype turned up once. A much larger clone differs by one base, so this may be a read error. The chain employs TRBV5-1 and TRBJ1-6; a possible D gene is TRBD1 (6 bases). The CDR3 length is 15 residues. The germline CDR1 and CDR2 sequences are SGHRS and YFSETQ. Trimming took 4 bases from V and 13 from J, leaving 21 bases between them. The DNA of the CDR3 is TGCGCCAGCAGCGTCCGGGACACCGGCGCGGGGCCCCTCCACTTT. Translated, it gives CASSVRDTGAGPLHF.

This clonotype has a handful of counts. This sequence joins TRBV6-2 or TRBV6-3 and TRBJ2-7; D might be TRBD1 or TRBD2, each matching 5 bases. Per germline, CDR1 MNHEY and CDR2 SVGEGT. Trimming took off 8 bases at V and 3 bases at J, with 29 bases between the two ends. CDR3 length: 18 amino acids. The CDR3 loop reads CASQGWDGKDLRNYEQYF. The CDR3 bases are TGTGCCAGCCAGGGATGGGACGGAAAGGACCTACGTAACTACGAGCAGTACTTC.

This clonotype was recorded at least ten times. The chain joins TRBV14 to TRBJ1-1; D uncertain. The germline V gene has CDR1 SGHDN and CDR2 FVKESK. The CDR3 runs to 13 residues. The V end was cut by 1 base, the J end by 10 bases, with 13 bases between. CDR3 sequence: CASSQGTGSGAFF. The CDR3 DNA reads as TGTGCCAGCAGCCAAGGGACGGGAAGTGGAGCTTTCTTT. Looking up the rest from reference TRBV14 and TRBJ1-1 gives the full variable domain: EAGVTQFPSHSVIEKGQTVTLRCDPISGHDNLYWYRRVMGKEIKFLLHFVKESKQDESGMPNNRFLAERTGGTYSTLKVQPAELEDSGVYFCASSQGTGSGAFFGQGTRLTVV.

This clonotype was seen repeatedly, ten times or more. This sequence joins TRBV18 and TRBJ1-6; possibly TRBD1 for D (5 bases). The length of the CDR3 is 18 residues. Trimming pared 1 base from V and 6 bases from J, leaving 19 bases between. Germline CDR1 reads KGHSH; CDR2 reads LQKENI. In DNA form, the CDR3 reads TGTGCCAGCTCACCACTGTCTGACAGCGGGGCGGGTAATTCACCCCTCCACTTT. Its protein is CASSPLSDSGAGNSPLHF. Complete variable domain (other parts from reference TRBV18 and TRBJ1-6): NAGVMQNPRHLVRRRGQEARLRCSPMKGHSHVYWYRQLPEEGLKFMVYLQKENIIDESGMPKERFSAEFPKEGPSILRIQQVVRGDSAAYFCASSPLSDSGAGNSPLHFGNGTRLTVT.

The CDR3 DNA reads as TGTGCCAGCACAAAGCGGGAGGGCCATCACGAGCAGTACTTC. Its translation is CASTKREGHHEQYF. The genes are TRBV6-2 or TRBV6-3 and TRBJ2-7; 10 bases fit TRBD2. The J segment lost 5 bases and the V segment lost 7 bases, leaving 8 bases of the junction unmatched. Germline V lookup: CDR1 MNHEY, CDR2 SVGEGT. There are 14 residues in the CDR3.

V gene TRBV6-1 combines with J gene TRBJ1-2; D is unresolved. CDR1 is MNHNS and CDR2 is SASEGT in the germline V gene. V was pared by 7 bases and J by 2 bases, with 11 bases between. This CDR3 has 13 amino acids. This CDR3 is CASTGLRNYGYTF. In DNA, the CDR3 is TGTGCCAGCACCGGATTAAGAAACTATGGCTACACCTTC.

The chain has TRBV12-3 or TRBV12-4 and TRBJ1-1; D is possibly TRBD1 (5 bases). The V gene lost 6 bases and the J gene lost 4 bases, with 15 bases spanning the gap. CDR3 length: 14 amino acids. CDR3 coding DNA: TGTGCCAGCAGCCCTACTGTTGGGGCCACTGAAGCTTTCTTT. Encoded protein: CASSPTVGATEAFF.

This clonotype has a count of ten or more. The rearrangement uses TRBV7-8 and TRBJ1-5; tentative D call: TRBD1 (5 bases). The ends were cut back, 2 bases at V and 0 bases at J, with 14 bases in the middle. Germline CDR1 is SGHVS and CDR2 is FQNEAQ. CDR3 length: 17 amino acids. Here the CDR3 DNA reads TGTGCCAGCAGCTTAAACAGGATTCTTTATAGCAATCAGCCCCAGCATTTT. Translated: CASSLNRILYSNQPQHF.

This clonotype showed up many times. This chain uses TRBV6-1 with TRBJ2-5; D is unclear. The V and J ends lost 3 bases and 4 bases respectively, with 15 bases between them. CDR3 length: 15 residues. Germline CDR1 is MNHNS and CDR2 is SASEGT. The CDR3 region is CASSEPGPSRETQYF. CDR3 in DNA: TGTGCCAGCAGTGAGCCGGGCCCAAGCCGAGAGACCCAGTACTTC.

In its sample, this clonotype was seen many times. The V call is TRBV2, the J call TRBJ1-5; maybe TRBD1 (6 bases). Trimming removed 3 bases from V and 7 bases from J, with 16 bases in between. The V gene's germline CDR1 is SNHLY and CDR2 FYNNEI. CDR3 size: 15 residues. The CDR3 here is CASSEDSQQAQPQHF. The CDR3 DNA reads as TGTGCCAGCAGTGAGGACAGCCAACAGGCCCAGCCCCAGCATTTT.

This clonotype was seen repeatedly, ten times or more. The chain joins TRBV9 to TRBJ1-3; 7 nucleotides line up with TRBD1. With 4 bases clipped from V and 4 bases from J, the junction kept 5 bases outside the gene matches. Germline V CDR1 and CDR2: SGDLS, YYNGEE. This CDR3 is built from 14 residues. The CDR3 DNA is TGTGCCAGCAGCCTCGACAGGGTGGGAAACACCATATATTTT. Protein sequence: CASSLDRVGNTIYF.

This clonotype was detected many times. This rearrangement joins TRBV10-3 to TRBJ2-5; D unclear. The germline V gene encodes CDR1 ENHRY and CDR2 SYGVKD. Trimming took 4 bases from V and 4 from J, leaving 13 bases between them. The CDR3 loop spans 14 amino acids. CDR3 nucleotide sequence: TGTGCCATCAGTGCCAAAGTTCCGGGAGAGACCCAGTACTTC. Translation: CAISAKVPGETQYF.